The 20 T cell receptor beta chains in this list originate from one sample, sequenced in a study of post-analysis software for immune sequencing data. Study-wide findings and caveats: There were a few TRBV segments more frequent in patients than controls, and TRBV5-6, TRBV5-1 and TRBV20-1 were among them.

What these receptors recognize is not known. Unique-molecular-identifier-tagged TCR beta cDNA libraries were used. TCRdb fed the PCR reads into MiXCR, producing one record per CDR3 protein. The sample shows hundreds of thousands of distinct CDR3 sequences, about 40% of them seen only once. Sequenced: blood. The receptors were sampled from a girl aged 5-17 years with multiple sclerosis.

This clonotype was counted once. The chain has TRBV12-3 or TRBV12-4 and TRBJ2-7; possible D gene TRBD1, 6 bases. V was pared by 3 bases and J by 2 bases, with 17 bases between. The CDR3 contains 16 residues. This chain's CDR3 is CASSFLGAERPYEQYF. In DNA form, the CDR3 reads TGTGCCAGCAGTTTCTTGGGGGCCGAGCGACCCTACGAGCAGTACTTC.

This clonotype was counted between two and nine times. The chain uses TRBV6-5 and TRBJ2-1; 10 bases agree with TRBD2. Germline CDR1 reads MNHEY; CDR2 reads SVGAGI. The CDR3 extends over 15 amino acids. V lost 3 bases and J lost 6; bases outside the gene matches: 5. CDR3 sequence reads: CASSYGLAGANEQFF. In DNA form, the CDR3 reads TGTGCCAGCAGTTATGGGCTAGCGGGAGCCAATGAGCAGTTCTTC.

The chain uses TRBV6-5 and TRBJ2-5; no clear D. The DNA end lines up better with TRBJ2-7; the J call may be wrong. CDR3 length: 14 residues. Germline CDR1 is MNHEY and CDR2 is SVGAGI. The DNA for the CDR3 is TGTGCCAGCAGTTATACTCCCGTGCAGTCCGAGCAGTACTTC. This gives the protein CASSYTPVQSEQYF.

The gene calls are TRBV7-2 and TRBJ2-3; D gene unclear. The V end was cut by 5 bases, the J end by 2 bases, with 5 bases between. Germline CDR1 SGHTA, CDR2 FQGNSA. The CDR3 totals 12 residues. CDR3 sequence (DNA): TGTGCCAGCAGCCAATACACAGATACGCAGTATTTT. It specifies CASSQYTDTQYF.

Note on this clonotype: The junction departs from the called germline gene at one end, perhaps through a read error. The rearrangement links TRBV12-3 or TRBV12-4 to TRBJ1-5; D might be TRBD1 (6 bases). The CDR3 extends over 15 amino acids. The CDR3 DNA is TGTGCCGGCAGACACCACAGGGATCGCAATCAGCCCCAGCATTTT. Translating it yields CAGRHHRDRNQPQHF.

The V and J genes are TRBV29-1 and TRBJ1-4, with 10 nucleotides matching TRBD1. Germline V gene lookup returns CDR1 SQVTM and CDR2 ANQGSEA. CDR3 size: 16 residues. J was trimmed by 1 base and V by 6 bases; bases with no gene match: 8. CDR3 sequence: CSVAGTGEGTNEKLFF. In DNA form, the CDR3 reads TGCAGCGTGGCCGGGACAGGGGAGGGAACTAATGAAAAACTGTTTTTT.

This clonotype was observed a few times. The chain has TRBV4-1 and TRBJ1-4, with D possibly being TRBD1 (6 bases). The CDR3 is made up of 15 amino acids. The germline V gene has CDR1 MGHRA and CDR2 YSYEKL. V was clipped by 4 bases and J by 3 bases, with 12 bases between them. Written as DNA, the CDR3 is TGCGCCAGCAGCCCACCCCAGGGGCCTAATGAAAAACTGTTTTTT. Its protein product is CASSPPQGPNEKLFF.

The V call is TRBV12-3 or TRBV12-4, the J call TRBJ1-2; the D is unclear. V was clipped by 6 bases and J by 6 bases, with 14 bases between them. The CDR3 extends over 13 amino acids. The CDR3 bases are TGTGCCAGCAGCCCTCTACGGGATGATGGCTACACCTTC. Translation: CASSPLRDDGYTF.

CDR3 DNA sequence: TGCGCCAGCAGCCAGGCTTTGAAGTACGAGCAGTACTTC. This codes for CASSQALKYEQYF. J is TRBJ2-7 and V is TRBV4-1; D is unresolved. CDR3 length equals 13 residues. Trimming removed 3 bases from V and 4 bases from J, with 10 bases in between. The germline V gene encodes CDR1 MGHRA and CDR2 YSYEKL.

V gene TRBV7-9 combines with J gene TRBJ2-7, with D possibly being TRBD2 (6 bases). Deletions cut 5 bases from V and 3 bases from J, with 23 bases between. This CDR3 is 17 amino acids long. Germline CDR1 reads SEHNR; CDR2 reads FQNEAQ (reference sequence). CDR3 nucleotide sequence: TGTGCCAGCAGCGCAAAGGGACTGTCCAATATAAACTACGAGCAGTACTTC. This translates into CASSAKGLSNINYEQYF.

The rearrangement joins TRBV9 to TRBJ2-4, with D possibly TRBD2 on 6 matching bases. The J call may be incorrect, as the DNA end agrees better with TRBJ2-7. Per the germline V gene, CDR1 is SGDLS and CDR2 is YYNGEE. This CDR3 has 17 amino acids. CDR3 amino acids: CASSVGGGQGLTYEQYF. CDR3 nucleotide sequence: TGTGCCAGCAGCGTAGGCGGAGGGCAGGGTCTAACCTACGAGCAGTACTTC.

The gene calls are TRBV29-1 and TRBJ2-6; no clear D. Germline CDR1 and CDR2: SQVTM and ANQGSEA. Trimming shortened V by 4 bases and J by 1 base, and 5 bases separated the two germline ends. This CDR3 region has 13 residues. The CDR3 nucleotides read TGCAGCGTTGGGGAATCTGGGGCCAACGTCCTGACTTTC. Protein product: CSVGESGANVLTF.

This chain uses TRBV7-2 with TRBJ2-1; 8 nucleotides agree with TRBD2. Germline V gene data show CDR1 as SGHTA and CDR2 as FQGNSA. J gave up 9 bases and V 1 base, and 2 bases lay outside the gene matches. The CDR3 is 13 residues long. The CDR3 is CASSLEAGGEQFF. The CDR3 coding sequence is TGTGCCAGCAGCTTAGAGGCGGGGGGTGAGCAGTTCTTC.

This clonotype turned up a few times. This chain joins TRBV10-3 and TRBJ2-5; possibly TRBD1 or TRBD2 for D (6 bases each). The germline CDR1 and CDR2 sequences are ENHRY and SYGVKD. The CDR3 is made up of 14 amino acids. The V gene lost 0 bases and the J gene lost 4 bases, with 9 bases spanning the gap. The CDR3, as DNA: TGTGCCATCAGTGAGTCATCGGGGGCAGAGACCCAGTACTTC. It is translated as CAISESSGAETQYF.

This clonotype was observed many times. This rearrangement joins TRBV6-2 or TRBV6-3 to TRBJ2-1; tentative D call: TRBD1 (6 bases). This CDR3 contains 14 residues. The V gene lost 4 bases and the J gene lost 0 bases, with 7 bases spanning the gap. Germline-derived CDR1 and CDR2 are MNHEY and SVGEGT. Here the CDR3 DNA reads TGTGCCAGCAGTTGGGACAACTCCTACAATGAGCAGTTCTTC. As protein: CASSWDNSYNEQFF.

Here the CDR3 reads CAISMGADGQETQYF. In nucleotides, the CDR3 is TGTGCCATCAGTATGGGGGCAGATGGACAAGAGACCCAGTACTTC. This sequence joins TRBV10-3 and TRBJ2-5; D is perhaps TRBD1 (6 bases). CDR1 is ENHRY and CDR2 is SYGVKD in the germline V gene. The CDR3 runs to 15 residues. Trimming took 5 bases from V and 2 from J, leaving 15 bases between them.

This clonotype was recorded a few times. The V gene is TRBV6-6, the J gene TRBJ2-7; TRBD1 matches 10 bases. V was clipped by 5 bases and J by 1 base; unmatched bases: 5. The germline gives CDR1 MNHNY, CDR2 SVGAGI (reference sequence). CDR3 length: 15 residues. This chain's CDR3 is CASSTTGGLSYEQYF. The CDR3 DNA follows: TGTGCCAGCAGTACGACAGGGGGCTTATCCTACGAGCAGTACTTC.

The rearrangement joins TRBV21-1 to TRBJ2-1. TRBV21-1 is designated a pseudogene. The CDR3 is 16 amino acids. CDR3 DNA sequence: TGTGCCAGCAGCAAATTTGGCTTCCAAACTGACAATGAGCAGTTCTTC. It translates to CASSKFGFQTDNEQFF.

The V call is TRBV20-1, the J call TRBJ2-3; 7 bases line up with TRBD2. After removal of 6 bases from V and 6 bases from J, the junction contained 3 bases not matched to a gene. The CDR3 has 11 residues. CDR1 DFQATT and CDR2 SNEGSKA come from the germline V gene (reference sequence). As DNA, the CDR3 is TGCAGTGCCCCACTAGCGGATACGCAGTATTTT. Translated: CSAPLADTQYF.

The chain has TRBV5-1 and TRBJ2-3; 7 bases map to TRBD2. Germline V gene lookup returns CDR1 SGHRS and CDR2 YFSETQ. CDR3 size: 16 residues. J lost 6 bases, V lost 0 bases, and 10 bases had no gene match. The CDR3: CASSLAHVQGGDTQYF. The DNA for the CDR3 is TGCGCCAGCAGCTTGGCCCATGTGCAGGGAGGGGATACGCAGTATTTT.